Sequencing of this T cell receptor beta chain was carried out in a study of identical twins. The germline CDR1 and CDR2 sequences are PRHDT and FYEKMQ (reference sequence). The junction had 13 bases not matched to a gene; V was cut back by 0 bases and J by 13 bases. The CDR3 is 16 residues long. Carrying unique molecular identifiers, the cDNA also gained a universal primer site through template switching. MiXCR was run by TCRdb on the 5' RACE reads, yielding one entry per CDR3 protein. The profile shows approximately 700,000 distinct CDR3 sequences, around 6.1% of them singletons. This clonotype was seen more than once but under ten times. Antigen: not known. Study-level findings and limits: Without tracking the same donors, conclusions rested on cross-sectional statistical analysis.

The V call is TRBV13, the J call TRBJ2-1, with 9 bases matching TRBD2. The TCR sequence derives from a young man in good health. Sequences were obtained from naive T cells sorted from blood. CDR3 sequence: CASSLGRGLAGSRQFF. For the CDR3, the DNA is TGTGCCAGCAGCTTAGGCCGTGGGCTAGCGGGATCCCGCCAGTTCTTC.